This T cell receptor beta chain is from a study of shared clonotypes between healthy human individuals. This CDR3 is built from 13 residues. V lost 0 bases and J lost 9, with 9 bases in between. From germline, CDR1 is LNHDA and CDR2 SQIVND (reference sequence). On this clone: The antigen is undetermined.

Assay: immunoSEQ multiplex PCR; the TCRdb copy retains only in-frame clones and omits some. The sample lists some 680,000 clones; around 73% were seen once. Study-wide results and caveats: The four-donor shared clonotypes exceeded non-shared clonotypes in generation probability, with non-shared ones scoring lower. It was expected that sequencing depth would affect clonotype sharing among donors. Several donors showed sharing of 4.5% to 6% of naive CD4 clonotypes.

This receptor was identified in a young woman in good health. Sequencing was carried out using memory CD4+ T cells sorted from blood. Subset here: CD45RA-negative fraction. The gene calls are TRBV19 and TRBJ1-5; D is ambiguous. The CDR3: CASSIDLWSPQHF. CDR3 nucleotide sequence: TGTGCCAGTAGTATAGATTTGTGGTCGCCCCAGCATTTT.